This T cell receptor beta chain appears in the sequencing data of a study of T cell responses to AZD1222 COVID-19 vaccine. Comment on this clone: As yet, its antigen is unknown.

This CDR3 has 15 amino acids. V shed 5 bases, J shed 3 bases, and the junction held 6 bases outside the gene matches. Per germline, CDR1 MNHEY and CDR2 SMNVEV (reference sequence). Assay used: immunoSEQ multiplex PCR; TCRdb lists only in-frame clones, some missing. The table has roughly 190,000 clones, approximately 90% seen once. Overall study findings and caveats: Spike-spanning, vaccine-associated CD4 TCRs were dominant at 160-218 and 743-854.

This clonotype was sampled from an adult who received the AZD1222 COVID-19 vaccine. The specimen was peripheral blood, collected 28 days after the second AZD1222 dose. The V call is TRBV27, the J call TRBJ2-2; 7 nucleotides line up with TRBD1. The CDR3 nucleotides are TGTGCCAGCAGTCTGACAGGGTGGTACACCGGGGAGCTGTTTTTT. Encoded protein: CASSLTGWYTGELFF.